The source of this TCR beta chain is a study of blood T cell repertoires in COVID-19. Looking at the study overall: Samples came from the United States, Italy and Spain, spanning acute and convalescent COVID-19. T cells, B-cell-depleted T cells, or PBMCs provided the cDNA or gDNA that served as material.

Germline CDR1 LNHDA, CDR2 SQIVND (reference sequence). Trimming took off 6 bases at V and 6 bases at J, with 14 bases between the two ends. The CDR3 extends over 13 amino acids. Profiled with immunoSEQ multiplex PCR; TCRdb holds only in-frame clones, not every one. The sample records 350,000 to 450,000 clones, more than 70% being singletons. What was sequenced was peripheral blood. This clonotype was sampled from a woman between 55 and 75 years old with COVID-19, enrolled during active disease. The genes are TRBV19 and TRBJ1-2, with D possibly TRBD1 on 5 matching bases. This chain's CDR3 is CASRGGRTDGYTF. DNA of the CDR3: TGTGCCAGTAGGGGGGGACGGACGGATGGCTACACCTTC.